This T cell receptor (beta chain) was profiled in a study of blood T cell repertoires in COVID-19. Sequencing was performed with immunoSEQ multiplex PCR; in TCRdb, only in-frame clones are kept and a portion is missing. Here the sample spans some 260,000 clones, 82% being singletons. CDR3 length: 14 residues. Sequenced material: peripheral blood. The TCR sequence derives from a woman of 80 years or more with active or convalescent COVID-19. The V and J genes are TRBV21-1 and TRBJ1-2. TRBV21-1 is a known pseudogene. The DNA of the CDR3 is TGTGCCAGCAGCAAGGGGGGAGCAGGTCATGGCTACACCTTC. Residues: CASSKGGAGHGYTF.